This T cell receptor beta chain was sequenced in a study of T cells in localized non-small cell lung cancer. Study conclusions and caveats: Greater T cell density in blood accompanied longer overall survival.

Measured with immunoSEQ multiplex PCR; TCRdb has only the in-frame clones, and not every one. The table records about 7,300 clones, about 23% of them present only once. This clone appeared a few times. Its antigen is currently unknown. Sample: lung tumor tissue, taken before any cancer treatment. The sequence derives from a man aged 40-75 years with stage III squamous cell lung carcinoma.

CDR3 in amino acids: CASSYSRQGLNTEAFF. The DNA of the CDR3 is TGTGCCAGCAGTTACTCAAGGCAGGGACTGAACACTGAAGCTTTCTTT. The rearrangement uses TRBV6-8 and TRBJ1-1; TRBD1 is a possible D gene (5 bases). The V gene lost 0 bases and the J gene lost 0 bases, with 11 bases spanning the gap. The CDR3 is 16 residues long. Per germline, CDR1 MNHGY and CDR2 SAAAGT.